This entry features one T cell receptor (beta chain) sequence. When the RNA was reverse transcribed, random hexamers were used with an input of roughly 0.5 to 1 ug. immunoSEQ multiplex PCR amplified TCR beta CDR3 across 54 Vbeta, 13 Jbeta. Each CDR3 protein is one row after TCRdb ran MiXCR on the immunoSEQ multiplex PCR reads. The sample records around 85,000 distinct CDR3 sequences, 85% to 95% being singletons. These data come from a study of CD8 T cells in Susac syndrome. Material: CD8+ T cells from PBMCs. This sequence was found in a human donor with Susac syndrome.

In DNA form, the CDR3 reads TGTGCCAGCAGTTTAGGGGGTACCTATGGCTACACCTTC. This gives the protein CASSLGGTYGYTF. This chain connects TRBV28 to TRBJ1-2; possible D gene TRBD1, 5 bases. This CDR3 spans 13 amino acids. The germline gives CDR1 MDHEN, CDR2 SYDVKM. Trimming took off 2 bases at V and 4 bases at J, with 8 bases between the two ends.